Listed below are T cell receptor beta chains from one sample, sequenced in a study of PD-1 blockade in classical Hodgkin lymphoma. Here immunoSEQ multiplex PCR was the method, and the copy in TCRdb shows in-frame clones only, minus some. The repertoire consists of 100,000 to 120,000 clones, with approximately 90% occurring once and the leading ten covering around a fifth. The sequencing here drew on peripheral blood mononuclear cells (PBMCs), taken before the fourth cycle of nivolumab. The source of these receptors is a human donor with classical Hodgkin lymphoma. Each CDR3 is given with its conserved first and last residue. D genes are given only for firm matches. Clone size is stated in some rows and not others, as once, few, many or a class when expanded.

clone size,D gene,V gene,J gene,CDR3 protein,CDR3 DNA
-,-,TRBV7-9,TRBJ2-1,CASSPPGAYNEQFF,TGTGCCAGCAGCCCCCCGGGGGCTTACAATGAGCAGTTCTTC
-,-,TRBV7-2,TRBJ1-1,CASSPQWYTEAFF,TGTGCCAGCAGCCCACAGTGGTACACTGAAGCTTTCTTT
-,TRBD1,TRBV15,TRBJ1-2,CATSREYGQGNYGYTF,TGTGCCACCAGCAGAGAGTACGGACAGGGAAACTATGGCTACACCTTC
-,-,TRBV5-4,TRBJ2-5,CASRSRDSQETQYF,TGTGCCAGCAGATCGCGGGACTCACAAGAGACCCAGTACTTC
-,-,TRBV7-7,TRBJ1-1,CASSFSEGTEAFF,TGTGCTAGCAGCTTTTCGGAGGGAACTGAAGCTTTCTTT
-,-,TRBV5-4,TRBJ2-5,CASSPYSGPGGTQYF,TGTGCCAGCAGCCCCTACTCCGGGCCTGGGGGGACCCAGTACTTC
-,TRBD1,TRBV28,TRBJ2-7,CASSPLGQGSLEQYF,TGTGCCAGCAGCCCTCTGGGACAGGGATCCCTCGAGCAGTACTTC
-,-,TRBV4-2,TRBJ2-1,CASSQGDGGSYNEQFF,TGTGCCAGCAGCCAAGGAGACGGGGGCTCCTACAATGAGCAGTTCTTC
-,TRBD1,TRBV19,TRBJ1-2,CASSRTGYGYTF,TGTGCCAGTAGTAGGACAGGCTATGGCTACACCTTC
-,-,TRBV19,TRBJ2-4,CASSTRSRGENIQYF,TGTGCCAGTAGTACTAGGTCCAGGGGCGAAAACATTCAGTACTTC
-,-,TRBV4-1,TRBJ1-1,CASSQEASGNTEAFF,TGCGCCAGCAGCCAAGAGGCCTCAGGGAACACTGAAGCTTTCTTT
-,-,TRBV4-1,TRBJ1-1,CASSPFQRTNTEAFF,TGCGCCAGCTCCCCCTTCCAGAGAACGAACACTGAAGCTTTCTTT
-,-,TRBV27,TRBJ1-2,CASSYQGRNYGYTF,TGTGCCAGCTCATACCAAGGAAGAAACTATGGCTACACCTTC
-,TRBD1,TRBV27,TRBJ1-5,CASSAYSGGGQPQHF,TGTGCCAGCAGTGCCTATTCAGGGGGAGGACAGCCCCAGCATTTT
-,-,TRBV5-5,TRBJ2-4,CASSLGAYPQNGYF,TGTGCCAGCAGCTTGGGTGCGTATCCCCAAAACGGGTACTTC
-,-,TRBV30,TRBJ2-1,CAWSSAWEQFF,TGTGCCTGGAGTAGTGCTTGGGAGCAGTTCTTC
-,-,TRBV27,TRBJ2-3,CASRVGRGTQYF,TGTGCCAGCAGGGTGGGAAGGGGTACGCAGTATTTT
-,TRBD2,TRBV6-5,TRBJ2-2,CASSYGGGTGELFF,TGTGCCAGCAGCTACGGGGGGGGCACCGGGGAGCTGTTTTTT
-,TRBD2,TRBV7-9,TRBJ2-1,CASSLPGGRTNNEQFF,TGTGCCAGCAGCTTACCGGGCGGGAGGACTAACAATGAGCAGTTCTTC
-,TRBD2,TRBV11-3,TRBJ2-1,CASSLEDSGRANEQFF,TGTGCCAGCAGCTTAGAGGATAGCGGGAGGGCCAATGAGCAGTTCTTC
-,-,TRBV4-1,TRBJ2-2,CASSQDSSTNTGELFF,TGCGCCAGCAGCCAAGATTCTAGCACGAACACCGGGGAGCTGTTTTTT
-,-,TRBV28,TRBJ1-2,CASSPRTAYGYTF,TGTGCCAGCAGTCCCCGGACAGCTTATGGCTACACCTTC
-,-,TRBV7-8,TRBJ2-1,CASSLEGIKQFF,TGTGCCAGCAGCTTAGAGGGGATTAAGCAGTTCTTC
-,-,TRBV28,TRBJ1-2,CASRGGGRTNYGYTF,TGTGCCAGTCGGGGAGGGGGGCGTACTAACTATGGCTACACCTTC
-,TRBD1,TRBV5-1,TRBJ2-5,CASSFGQGGFQETQYF,TGCGCCAGCAGCTTCGGACAGGGCGGGTTCCAAGAGACCCAGTACTTC
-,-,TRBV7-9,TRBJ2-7,CASSLAFFRRSVYEQYF,TGTGCCAGCAGCTTAGCGTTTTTCCGGAGATCGGTCTACGAGCAGTACTTC
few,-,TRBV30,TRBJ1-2,CAWSLDGHGYTF,TGTGCCTGGAGTCTGGACGGTCATGGCTACACCTTC
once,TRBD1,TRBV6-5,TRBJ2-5,CASARTGEEETQYF,TGTGCCAGCGCAAGGACAGGGGAGGAAGAGACCCAGTACTTC
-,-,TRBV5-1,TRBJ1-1,CASSYIYTEAFF,TGCGCCAGCAGCTATATTTACACTGAAGCTTTCTTT
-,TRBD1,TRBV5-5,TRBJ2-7,CASSLYGTGDAEQYF,TGTGCCAGCAGCTTGTACGGGACAGGGGATGCCGAGCAGTACTTC
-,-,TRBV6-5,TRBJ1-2,CASSYSDQNYGYTF,TGTGCCAGCAGTTACTCCGACCAGAACTATGGCTACACCTTC
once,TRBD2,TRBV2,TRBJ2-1,CASTIAGVRDEQFF,TGTGCCAGCACCATAGCGGGAGTTAGAGATGAGCAGTTCTTC
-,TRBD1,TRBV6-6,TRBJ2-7,CASSKNRDRGHEQYF,TGTGCCAGCAGTAAAAACCGGGACAGGGGGCACGAGCAGTACTTC
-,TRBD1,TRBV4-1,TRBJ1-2,CASSQAVETGGWYGYTF,TGCGCCAGCAGCCAAGCCGTTGAGACAGGGGGCTGGTATGGCTACACCTTC
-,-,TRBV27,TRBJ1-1,CASERRGLDTEAFF,TGTGCCAGCGAACGGCGGGGGCTGGACACTGAAGCTTTCTTT
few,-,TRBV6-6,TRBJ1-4,CATIDGANEKLFF,TGTGCCACCATAGACGGAGCAAATGAAAAACTGTTTTTT
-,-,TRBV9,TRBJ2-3,CASSVGTHTDTQYF,TGTGCCAGCAGCGTAGGGACGCATACAGATACGCAGTATTTT
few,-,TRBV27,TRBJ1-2,CASRGTGTNYGYTF,TGTGCCAGCAGAGGGACGGGGACTAACTATGGCTACACCTTC
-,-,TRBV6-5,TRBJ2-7,CASSSFRAVYEQYF,TGTGCCAGCAGTTCTTTCAGGGCGGTCTACGAGCAGTACTTC
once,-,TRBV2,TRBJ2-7,CASSRDDYEQYF,TGTGCCAGCTCCCGGGACGACTACGAGCAGTACTTC
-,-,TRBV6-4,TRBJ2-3,CASSDSAGRGRDTQYF,TGTGCCAGCAGTGACTCGGCGGGAAGGGGAAGAGATACGCAGTATTTT
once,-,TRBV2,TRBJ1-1,CASSETGEAFF,TGTGCCAGCAGTGAGACAGGTGAAGCTTTCTTT
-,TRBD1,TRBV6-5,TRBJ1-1,CASSYGDSPNTEAFF,TGTGCCAGCAGTTACGGGGACAGTCCGAACACTGAAGCTTTCTTT
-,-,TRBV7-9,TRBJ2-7,CASSFLGGPYEQYF,TGTGCCAGCAGCTTTCTCGGGGGTCCCTACGAGCAGTACTTC
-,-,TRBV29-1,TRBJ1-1,CSVRRRENTEAFF,TGCAGCGTCCGACGAAGGGAAAACACTGAAGCTTTCTTT
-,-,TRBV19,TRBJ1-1,CASSAWVQGLARWNTEAFF,TGTGCCAGTAGTGCTTGGGTACAGGGATTGGCGAGGTGGAACACTGAAGCTTTCTTT
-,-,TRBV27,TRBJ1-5,CASSVQGAGNQPQHF,TGTGCCAGCAGTGTCCAAGGGGCGGGCAATCAGCCCCAGCATTTT
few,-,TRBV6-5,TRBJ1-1,CASSLGFDTEAFF,TGTGCCAGCAGTCTCGGATTTGACACTGAAGCTTTCTTT